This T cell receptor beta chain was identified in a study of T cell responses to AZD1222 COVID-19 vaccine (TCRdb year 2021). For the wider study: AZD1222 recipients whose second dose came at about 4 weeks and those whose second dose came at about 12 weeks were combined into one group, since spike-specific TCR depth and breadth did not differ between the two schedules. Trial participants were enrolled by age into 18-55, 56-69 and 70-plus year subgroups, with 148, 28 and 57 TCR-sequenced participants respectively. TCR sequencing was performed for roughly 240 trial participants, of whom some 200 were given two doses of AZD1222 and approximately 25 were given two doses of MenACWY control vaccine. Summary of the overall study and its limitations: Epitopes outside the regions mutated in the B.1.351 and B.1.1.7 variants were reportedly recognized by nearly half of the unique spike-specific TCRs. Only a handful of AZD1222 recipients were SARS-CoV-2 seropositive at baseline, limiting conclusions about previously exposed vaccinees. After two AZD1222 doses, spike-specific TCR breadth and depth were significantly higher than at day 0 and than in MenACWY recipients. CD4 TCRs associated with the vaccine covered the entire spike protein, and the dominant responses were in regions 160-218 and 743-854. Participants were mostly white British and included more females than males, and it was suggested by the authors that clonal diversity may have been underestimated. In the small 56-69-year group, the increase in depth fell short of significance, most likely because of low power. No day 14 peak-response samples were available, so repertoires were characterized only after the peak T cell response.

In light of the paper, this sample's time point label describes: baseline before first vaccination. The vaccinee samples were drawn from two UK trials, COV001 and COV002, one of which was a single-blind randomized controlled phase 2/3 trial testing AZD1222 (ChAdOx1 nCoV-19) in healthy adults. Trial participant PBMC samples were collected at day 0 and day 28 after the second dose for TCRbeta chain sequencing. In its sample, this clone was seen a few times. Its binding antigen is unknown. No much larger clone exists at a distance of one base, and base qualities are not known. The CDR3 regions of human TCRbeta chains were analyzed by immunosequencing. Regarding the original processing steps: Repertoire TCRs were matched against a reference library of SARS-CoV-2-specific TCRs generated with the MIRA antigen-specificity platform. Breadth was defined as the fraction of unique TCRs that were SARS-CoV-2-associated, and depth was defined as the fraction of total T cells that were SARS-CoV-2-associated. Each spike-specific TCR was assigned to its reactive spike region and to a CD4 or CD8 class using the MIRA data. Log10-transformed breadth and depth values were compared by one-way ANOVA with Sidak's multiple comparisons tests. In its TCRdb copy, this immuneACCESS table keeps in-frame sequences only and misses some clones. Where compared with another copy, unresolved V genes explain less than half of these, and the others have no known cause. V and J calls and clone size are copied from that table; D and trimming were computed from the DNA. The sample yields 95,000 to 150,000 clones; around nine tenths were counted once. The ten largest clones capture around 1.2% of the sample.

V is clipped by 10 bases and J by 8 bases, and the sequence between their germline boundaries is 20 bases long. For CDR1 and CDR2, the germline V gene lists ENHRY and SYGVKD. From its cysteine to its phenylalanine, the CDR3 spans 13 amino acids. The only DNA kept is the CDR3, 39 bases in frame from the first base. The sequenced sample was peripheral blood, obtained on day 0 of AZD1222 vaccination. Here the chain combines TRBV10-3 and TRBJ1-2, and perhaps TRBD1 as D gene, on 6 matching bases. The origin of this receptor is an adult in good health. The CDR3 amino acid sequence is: CATAPGHLFGYTF. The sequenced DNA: TGTGCCACCGCTCCGGGACACCTATTCGGCTACACCTTC.